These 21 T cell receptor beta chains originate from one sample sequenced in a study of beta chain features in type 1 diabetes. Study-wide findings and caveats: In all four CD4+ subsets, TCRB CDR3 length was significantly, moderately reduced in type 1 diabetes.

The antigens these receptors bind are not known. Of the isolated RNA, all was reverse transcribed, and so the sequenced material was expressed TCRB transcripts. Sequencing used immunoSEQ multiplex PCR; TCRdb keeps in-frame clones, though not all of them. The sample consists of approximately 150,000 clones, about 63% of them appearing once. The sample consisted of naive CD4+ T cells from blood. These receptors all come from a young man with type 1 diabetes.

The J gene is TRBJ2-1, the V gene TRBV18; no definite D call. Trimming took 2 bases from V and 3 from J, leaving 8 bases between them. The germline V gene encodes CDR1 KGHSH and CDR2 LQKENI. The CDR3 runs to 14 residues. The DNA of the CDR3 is TGTGCCAGCTCACCAACGAAGGACTACAATGAGCAGTTCTTC. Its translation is CASSPTKDYNEQFF. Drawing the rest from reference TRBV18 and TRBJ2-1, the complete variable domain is NAGVMQNPRHLVRRRGQEARLRCSPMKGHSHVYWYRQLPEEGLKFMVYLQKENIIDESGMPKERFSAEFPKEGPSILRIQQVVRGDSAAYFCASSPTKDYNEQFFGPGTRLTVL.

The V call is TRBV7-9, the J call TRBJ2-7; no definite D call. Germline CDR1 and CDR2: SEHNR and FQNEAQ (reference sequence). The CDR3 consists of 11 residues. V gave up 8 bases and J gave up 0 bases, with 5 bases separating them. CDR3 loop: CASRSSYEQYF. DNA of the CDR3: TGTGCCAGCCGAAGCTCCTACGAGCAGTACTTC.

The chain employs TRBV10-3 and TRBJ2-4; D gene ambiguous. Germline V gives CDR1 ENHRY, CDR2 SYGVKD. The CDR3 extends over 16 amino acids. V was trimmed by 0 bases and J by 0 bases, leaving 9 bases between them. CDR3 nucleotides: TGTGCCATCAGTGAGTCGGCAGCCATAGCCAAAAACATTCAGTACTTC. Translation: CAISESAAIAKNIQYF.

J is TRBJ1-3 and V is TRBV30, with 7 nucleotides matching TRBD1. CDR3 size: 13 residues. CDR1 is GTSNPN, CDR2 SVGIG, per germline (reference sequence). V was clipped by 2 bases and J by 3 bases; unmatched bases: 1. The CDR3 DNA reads TGTGCCTGGAGTAGGGACAGTGGAAACACCATATATTTT. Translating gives CAWSRDSGNTIYF. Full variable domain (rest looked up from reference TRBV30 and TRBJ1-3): SQTIHQWPATLVQPVGSPLSLECTVEGTSNPNLYWYRQAAGRGLQLLFYSVGIGQISSEVPQNLSASRPQDRQFILSSKKLLLSDSGFYLCAWSRDSGNTIYFGEGSWLTVV.

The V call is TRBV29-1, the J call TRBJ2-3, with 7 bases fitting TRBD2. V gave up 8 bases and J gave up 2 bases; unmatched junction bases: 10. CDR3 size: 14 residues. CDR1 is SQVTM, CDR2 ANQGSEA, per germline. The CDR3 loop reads CSSAEGTTTDTQYF. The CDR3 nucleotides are TGCAGCTCCGCGGAGGGGACTACCACAGATACGCAGTATTTT.

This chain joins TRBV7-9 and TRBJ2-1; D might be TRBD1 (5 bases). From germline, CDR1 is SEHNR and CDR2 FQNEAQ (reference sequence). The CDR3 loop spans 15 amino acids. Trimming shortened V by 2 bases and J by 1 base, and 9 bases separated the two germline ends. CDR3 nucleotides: TGTGCCAGCAGCTTACGCAGACAGTCCTACAATGAGCAGTTCTTC. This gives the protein CASSLRRQSYNEQFF.

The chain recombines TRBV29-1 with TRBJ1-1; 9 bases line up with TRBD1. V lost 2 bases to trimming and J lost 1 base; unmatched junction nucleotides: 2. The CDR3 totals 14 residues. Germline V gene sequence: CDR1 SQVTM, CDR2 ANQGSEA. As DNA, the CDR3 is TGCAGCGTTGAACCGGGACAGGGGAACACTGAAGCTTTCTTT. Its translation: CSVEPGQGNTEAFF.

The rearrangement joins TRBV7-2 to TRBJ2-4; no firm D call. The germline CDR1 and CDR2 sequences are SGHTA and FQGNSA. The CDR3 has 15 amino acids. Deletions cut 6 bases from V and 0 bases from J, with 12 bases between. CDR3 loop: CASRPTALAKNIQYF. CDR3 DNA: TGTGCCAGCAGACCCACAGCACTAGCCAAAAACATTCAGTACTTC.

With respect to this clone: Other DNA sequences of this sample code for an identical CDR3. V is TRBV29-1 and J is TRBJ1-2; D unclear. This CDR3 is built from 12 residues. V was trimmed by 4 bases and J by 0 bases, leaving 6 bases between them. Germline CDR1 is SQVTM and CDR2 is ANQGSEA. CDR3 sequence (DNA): TGCAGCGTTGGCGGAGCTAACTATGGCTACACCTTC. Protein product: CSVGGANYGYTF.

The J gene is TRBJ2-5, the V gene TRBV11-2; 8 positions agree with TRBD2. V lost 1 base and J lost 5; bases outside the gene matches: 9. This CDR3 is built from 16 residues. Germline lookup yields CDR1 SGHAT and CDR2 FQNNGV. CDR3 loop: CASSLVPGGPVETQYF. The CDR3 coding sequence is TGTGCCAGCAGCTTAGTACCGGGGGGGCCGGTGGAGACCCAGTACTTC.

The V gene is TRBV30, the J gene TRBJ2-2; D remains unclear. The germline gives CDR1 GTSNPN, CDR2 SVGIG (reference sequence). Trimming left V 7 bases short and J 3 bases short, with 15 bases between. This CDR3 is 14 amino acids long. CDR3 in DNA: TGTGCCTCGTCGACCATTTGGGACACCGGGGAGCTGTTTTTT. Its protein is CASSTIWDTGELFF.

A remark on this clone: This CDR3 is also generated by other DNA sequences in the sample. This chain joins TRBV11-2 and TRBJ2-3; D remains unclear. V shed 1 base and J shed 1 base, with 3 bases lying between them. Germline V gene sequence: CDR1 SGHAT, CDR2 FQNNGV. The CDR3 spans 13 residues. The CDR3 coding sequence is TGTGCCAGCAGCTTAGCTGGCACAGATACGCAGTATTTT. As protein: CASSLAGTDTQYF.

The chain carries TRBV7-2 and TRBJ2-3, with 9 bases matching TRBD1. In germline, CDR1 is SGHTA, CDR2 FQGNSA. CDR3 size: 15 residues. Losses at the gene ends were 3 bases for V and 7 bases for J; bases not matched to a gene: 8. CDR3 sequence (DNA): TGTGCCAGCAGCTTCCCCGGGACAGGGATGCATACGCAGTATTTT. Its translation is CASSFPGTGMHTQYF.

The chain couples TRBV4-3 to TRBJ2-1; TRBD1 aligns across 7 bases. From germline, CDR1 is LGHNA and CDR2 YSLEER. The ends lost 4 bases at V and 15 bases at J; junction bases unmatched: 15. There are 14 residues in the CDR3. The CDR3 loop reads CASSPKIRDRVTFF. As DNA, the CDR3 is TGCGCCAGCAGCCCGAAGATCCGAGACAGGGTCACGTTCTTC.

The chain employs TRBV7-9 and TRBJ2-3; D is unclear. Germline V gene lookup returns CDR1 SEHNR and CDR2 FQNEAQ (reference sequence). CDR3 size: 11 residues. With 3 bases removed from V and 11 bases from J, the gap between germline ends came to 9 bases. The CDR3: CASSLRGWQYF. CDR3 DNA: TGTGCCAGCAGCTTGAGAGGTTGGCAGTATTTT.

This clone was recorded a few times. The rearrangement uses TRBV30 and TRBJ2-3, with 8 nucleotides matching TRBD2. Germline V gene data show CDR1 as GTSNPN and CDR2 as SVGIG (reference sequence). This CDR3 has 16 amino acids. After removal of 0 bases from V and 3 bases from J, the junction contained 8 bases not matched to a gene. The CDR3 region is CAWSVASGGGTDTQYF. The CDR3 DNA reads TGTGCCTGGAGTGTAGCCAGCGGGGGTGGAACAGATACGCAGTATTTT.

As DNA, the CDR3 is TGCGCCAGCAGCCAGAACTCACCGGGACAGGGTGACATTTTGTCCTACGAGCAGTACTTC. Its translation: CASSQNSPGQGDILSYEQYF. The chain combines TRBV4-1 with TRBJ2-7; 9 bases are shared with TRBD1. The CDR3 totals 20 residues. V was clipped by 3 bases and J by 1 base; unmatched bases: 19. Germline V gene sequence: CDR1 MGHRA, CDR2 YSYEKL.

The CDR3 DNA is TGTGCCAGTAGTACTACCACAGGGAATGAGCAGTTCTTC. This codes for CASSTTTGNEQFF. This sequence joins TRBV19 and TRBJ2-1, with a weak D call TRBD1 (6 bases). The germline gives CDR1 LNHDA, CDR2 SQIVND (reference sequence). V was pared by 4 bases and J by 7 bases, with 11 bases between. CDR3 length: 13 amino acids.

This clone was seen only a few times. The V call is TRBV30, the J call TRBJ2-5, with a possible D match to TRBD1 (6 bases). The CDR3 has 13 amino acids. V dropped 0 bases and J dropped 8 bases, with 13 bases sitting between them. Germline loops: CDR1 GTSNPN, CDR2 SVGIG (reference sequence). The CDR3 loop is CAWSVSDRQTQYF. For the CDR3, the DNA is TGTGCCTGGAGTGTATCGGACAGACAAACCCAGTACTTC.

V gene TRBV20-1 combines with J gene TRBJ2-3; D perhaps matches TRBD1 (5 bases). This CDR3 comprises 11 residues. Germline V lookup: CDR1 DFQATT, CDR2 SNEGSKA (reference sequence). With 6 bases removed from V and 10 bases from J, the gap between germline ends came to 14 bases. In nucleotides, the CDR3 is TGCAGTGCAACGCAGGGTTTTGCGCAGTATTTT. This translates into CSATQGFAQYF.

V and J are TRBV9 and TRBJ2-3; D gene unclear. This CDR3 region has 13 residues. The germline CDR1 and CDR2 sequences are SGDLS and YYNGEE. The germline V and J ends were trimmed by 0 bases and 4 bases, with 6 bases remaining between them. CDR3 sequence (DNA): TGTGCCAGCAGCGTAGGTGTCCCAGATACGCAGTATTTT. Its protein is CASSVGVPDTQYF.